The sequence of this T cell receptor beta chain was determined in a study of metastatic and nonmetastatic thyroid tumors. The germline gives CDR1 MNHNY, CDR2 SVGAGI (reference sequence). The length of the CDR3 is 16 residues. Prior to thyroid surgery, none of the patients had received any treatment. This clone was recorded a few times. Sequence at one end of the junction differs from germline and may be a read error. MiXCR was used by TCRdb to re-call the PCR reads. This sample carries over 35,000 clones, about 15% of them seen once, and the ten largest clones take roughly 9.6%. This TCR was sampled from a female donor with papillary thyroid cancer or a benign thyroid nodule (not recorded which). Some clones in this sample may be carry-over from other donors' samples. The chain couples TRBV6-6 to TRBJ2-7; 8 bases match TRBD1. The sample comprised tumor tissue. The CDR3 coding sequence is TGTGCCAGCAGTTACTCGGTGACAGGGGCAATCTACGAGCAGTACTTT. Translating gives CASSYSVTGAIYEQYF.